The 29 T cell receptor beta chains in this list originate from one sample, sequenced in a study. MiXCR was run by TCRdb on the 5' RACE reads, yielding one entry per CDR3 protein. The sample lists under 6,500 distinct CDR3 sequences; approximately 70% were seen once. Sequenced: naive CD4+ T cells sorted from blood. The subset here: naive CD4+ T cells, CD4+CD45RA+CD25-. The receptors come from a female donor with breast cancer.

The chain employs TRBV20-1 and TRBJ2-3; either TRBD1 or TRBD2 may supply D (6 bases each). Trimming removed 3 bases at V and 1 base at J, with 17 bases between. The CDR3 has 16 residues. The V gene's germline CDR1 is DFQATT and CDR2 SNEGSKA (reference sequence). The CDR3 DNA follows: TGCAGTGCTAGCGGGGGCAGAGGGGTGGGCACAGATACGCAGTATTTT. It is translated as CSASGGRGVGTDTQYF.

This clonotype was seen more than once but under ten times. The V gene is TRBV20-1, the J gene TRBJ2-2, with D maybe TRBD2 (5 bases). CDR1 DFQATT and CDR2 SNEGSKA come from the germline V gene (reference sequence). V was clipped by 2 bases and J by 0 bases, with 7 bases between them. The CDR3 contains 14 residues. The CDR3 nucleotides read TGCAGTGCTAGACTAGCAGCGAACACCGGGGAGCTGTTTTTT. Amino acids: CSARLAANTGELFF.

The chain links TRBV7-2 to TRBJ1-3, with 12 bases aligning to TRBD1. Unmatched junction bases numbered 9, after V lost 4 bases and J lost 5 bases. CDR1 and CDR2 from the germline V gene are SGHTA and FQGNSA. The CDR3 covers 17 residues. The CDR3 DNA is TGTGCCAGCAGCTCCTCGGGGACAGGGGGCGTTAGAAACACCATATATTTT. This translates into CASSSSGTGGVRNTIYF. The variable domain in full, with the rest retrieved from reference TRBV7-2 and TRBJ1-3, is GAGVSQSPSNKVTEKGKDVELRCDPISGHTALYWYRQSLGQGLEFLIYFQGNSAPDKSGLPSDRFSAERTGGSVSTLTIQRTQQEDSAVYLCASSSSGTGGVRNTIYFGEGSWLTVV.

The chain joins TRBV5-1 to TRBJ2-1; D ambiguous. This CDR3 is 13 amino acids long. The germline V gene has CDR1 SGHRS and CDR2 YFSETQ. Trimming cost V 4 bases and J 6 bases, with 11 bases left between them. The CDR3 protein is CASSPPPFNEQFF. The CDR3 DNA reads as TGCGCCAGCAGCCCACCCCCCTTCAATGAGCAGTTCTTC. Complete variable domain (other parts from reference TRBV5-1 and TRBJ2-1): KAGVTQTPRYLIKTRGQQVTLSCSPISGHRSVSWYQQTPGQGLQFLFEYFSETQRNKGNFPGRFSGRQFSNSRSEMNVSTLELGDSALYLCASSPPPFNEQFFGPGTRLTVL.

This clonotype was detected only once. This chain connects TRBV27 to TRBJ1-5; 9 bases are shared with TRBD1. The germline V gene encodes CDR1 MNHEY and CDR2 SMNVEV (reference sequence). V shed 6 bases, J shed 2 bases, and the junction held 17 bases outside the gene matches. The length of the CDR3 is 19 residues. The DNA of the CDR3 is TGTGCCAGCAGCCAACTCATCGGGACAGGGTCTATGCGCAATCAGCCCCAGCATTTT. It is translated as CASSQLIGTGSMRNQPQHF.

The V call is TRBV3-1, the J call TRBJ2-1; D is possibly TRBD2 (5 bases). The CDR3 extends over 15 amino acids. Germline lookup yields CDR1 LGHDT and CDR2 YNNKEL (reference sequence). The ends were cut back, 1 base at V and 4 bases at J, with 11 bases in the middle. CDR3 sequence reads: CASSQGGVGYNEQFF. The CDR3 nucleotides are TGTGCCAGCAGCCAAGGGGGAGTAGGGTACAATGAGCAGTTCTTC.

Details on this clonotype: Its ends do not fully match the called genes, so a read error is possible. The chain combines TRBV5-6 with TRBJ2-5; D is possibly TRBD2 (6 bases). This CDR3 comprises 13 residues. Germline V gene sequence: CDR1 SGHDT, CDR2 YYEEEE. DNA of the CDR3: TGCGCCAGCGGGCGGAGCCACCAAGAGACCCAGTACTTC. Protein product: CASGRSHQETQYF.

The chain has TRBV4-2 and TRBJ1-5; D unclear. Deletions cut 1 base from V and 1 base from J, with 11 bases between. The CDR3 consists of 16 residues. CDR1 is LGHNA, CDR2 YNFKEQ, per germline. The CDR3 is CASSQGDVVSNQPQHF. The CDR3 DNA reads TGTGCCAGCAGCCAAGGAGACGTAGTGAGCAATCAGCCCCAGCATTTT.

For this clonotype: An end of the junction differs from the germline gene, which may be a read error. The genes are TRBV11-1 and TRBJ2-1; 8 bases align to TRBD2. Germline values: CDR1 SGHAT, CDR2 FQDESV (reference sequence). The CDR3 runs to 17 residues. The CDR3 DNA is TGTGCCGGCAGCTTAGCTGGACTAGCCTCCCATAACAATGAGCAGTTCTTC. This codes for CAGSLAGLASHNNEQFF.

This sequence joins TRBV27 and TRBJ1-1; maybe TRBD1 (6 bases). Germline V gene sequence: CDR1 MNHEY, CDR2 SMNVEV (reference sequence). V gave up 6 bases and J gave up 6 bases, with 20 bases separating them. This CDR3 is 15 amino acids long. CDR3 sequence reads: CASSRRGNIGAEAFF. The CDR3 DNA is TGTGCCAGCAGCCGGAGGGGGAATATAGGAGCTGAAGCTTTCTTT.

The V gene is TRBV11-1, the J gene TRBJ1-3; D not certain. CDR1 is SGHAT, CDR2 FQDESV, per germline (reference sequence). This CDR3 comprises 15 residues. The V and J ends lost 3 bases and 0 bases respectively, with 9 bases between them. The DNA for the CDR3 is TGTGCCAGCAGCTTCTCCAATCCCTCTGGAAACACCATATATTTT. Translated, it gives CASSFSNPSGNTIYF.

The chain employs TRBV11-2 and TRBJ1-2; 9 nucleotides match TRBD1. There are 15 residues in the CDR3. Germline CDR1 SGHAT, CDR2 FQNNGV. V lost 5 bases to trimming and J lost 0 bases; unmatched junction nucleotides: 4. This CDR3 reads CASSTDRGANYGYTF. The CDR3 DNA reads TGTGCCAGCAGCACGGACAGGGGCGCTAACTATGGCTACACCTTC.

The chain has TRBV12-3 or TRBV12-4 and TRBJ1-5; tentatively, D is TRBD1 (6 bases). CDR3 length equals 14 residues. With 3 bases removed from V and 0 bases from J, the gap between germline ends came to 6 bases. The chain's CDR3 is CASSLTGSNQPQHF. The DNA for the CDR3 is TGTGCCAGCAGTTTGACAGGTAGCAATCAGCCCCAGCATTTT.

The chain uses TRBV7-2 and TRBJ2-7, with TRBD1 identical over 10 bases. The junction had 4 bases not matched to a gene; V was cut back by 4 bases and J by 7 bases. This CDR3 region has 13 residues. Germline CDR1 reads SGHTA; CDR2 reads FQGNSA. The DNA of the CDR3 is TGTGCCAGCAGCTCGACAGGGGGCGGTGAGCAGTACTTC. Residues: CASSSTGGGEQYF.

With respect to this clonotype: Compared with germline, one end of the junction differs, possibly owing to a read error. The rearrangement links TRBV7-7 to TRBJ2-3; a possible D gene is TRBD1 (6 bases). Per germline, CDR1 SSHAT and CDR2 FNYEAQ (reference sequence). This CDR3 comprises 15 residues. Written as DNA, the CDR3 is TGTGCTAGCAGCGCAACAGGGTCTAGCACAGATACGCAGTATTTT. This sequence encodes CASSATGSSTDTQYF.

The gene calls are TRBV30 and TRBJ2-7; a weak D match, TRBD1 (6 bases). Germline V gene sequence: CDR1 GTSNPN, CDR2 SVGIG (reference sequence). Deletions cut 5 bases from V and 5 bases from J, with 16 bases between. This CDR3 region has 13 residues. This chain's CDR3 is CAWGFDRGNEQYF. CDR3 nucleotides: TGTGCCTGGGGGTTCGATAGGGGGAACGAGCAGTACTTC.

The rearrangement links TRBV20-1 to TRBJ2-3, with 9 bases that match TRBD2. Germline V lookup: CDR1 DFQATT, CDR2 SNEGSKA (reference sequence). The CDR3 is made up of 14 amino acids. V dropped 5 bases and J dropped 7; count of bases not matched to a gene: 10. The CDR3, as DNA: TGCAGTGCTCTCAGAGGCGGGAGGGCCAATACGCAGTATTTT. Its protein is CSALRGGRANTQYF.

This clonotype has only one observation. The rearrangement links TRBV25-1 to TRBJ2-2; D uncertain. V was shortened by 6 bases and J by 6 bases, with 5 bases between the two germline ends. The germline V gene encodes CDR1 MGHDK and CDR2 SYGVNS. The CDR3 contains 11 residues. CDR3 region: CASRQSGELFF. CDR3 in DNA: TGTGCCAGCAGGCAATCCGGGGAGCTGTTTTTT. The full variable domain, its missing parts supplied by reference TRBV25-1 and TRBJ2-2, is EADIYQTPRYLVIGTGKKITLECSQTMGHDKMYWYQQDPGMELHLIHYSYGVNSTEKGDLSSESTVSRIRTEHFPLTLESARPSHTSQYLCASRQSGELFFGEGSRLTVL.

The J gene is TRBJ2-5, the V gene TRBV7-3; D unclear. Between the trimmed V and J ends, which lost 2 bases and 4 bases, there was a span of 11 bases. Germline V CDR1 and CDR2: SGHTA, FQGTGA. CDR3 size: 14 residues. The chain's CDR3 is CASSLSGGAETQYF. Written as DNA, the CDR3 is TGTGCCAGCAGCTTATCAGGTGGAGCAGAGACCCAGTACTTC.

The chain couples TRBV30 to TRBJ1-4; D not certain. This CDR3 is built from 14 residues. Germline values: CDR1 GTSNPN, CDR2 SVGIG (reference sequence). V lost 3 bases to trimming and J lost 7 bases, with 15 bases between them. In DNA, the CDR3 is TGTGCCTGGAGCGGCCTCATGGCAAGTGAAAAACTGTTTTTT. It codes for CAWSGLMASEKLFF.

As DNA, the CDR3 is TGCGCCAGCAGCCAGCTACAGGGGGCTAATGAAAAACTGTTTTTT. Protein product: CASSQLQGANEKLFF. This chain joins TRBV4-1 and TRBJ1-4, with 8 bases identical to TRBD1. CDR1 MGHRA and CDR2 YSYEKL come from the germline V gene. The junction had 3 bases not matched to a gene; V was cut back by 3 bases and J by 3 bases. This CDR3 region has 15 residues.

This clonotype came up a few times. DNA for the CDR3: TGTGCCAGCAGTTGGCTTAAACGCAATGAGCAGTTCTTC. It translates to CASSWLKRNEQFF. The chain is built from TRBV7-2 and TRBJ2-1, with D unresolved. Trimming removed 6 bases from V and 6 bases from J, with 12 bases in between. Per germline, CDR1 SGHTA and CDR2 FQGNSA. The CDR3 contains 13 residues.

The V and J genes are TRBV5-1 and TRBJ2-3, with D possibly being TRBD1 (6 bases). This CDR3 contains 15 residues. V lost 0 bases, J lost 2 bases, and 10 bases lay in between. The germline gives CDR1 SGHRS, CDR2 YFSETQ. DNA for the CDR3: TGCGCCAGCAGCTTGGGTGACAGGACCACAGATACGCAGTATTTT. Amino acids: CASSLGDRTTDTQYF.

This clonotype occurred a few times. This chain links TRBV20-1 with TRBJ2-3; 8 bases map to TRBD1. Germline assignment: CDR1 DFQATT and CDR2 SNEGSKA (reference sequence). J lost 10 bases, V lost 3 bases, and 12 bases had no gene match. The CDR3 is 14 residues long. CDR3 region: CSASRPGGVQAQYF. DNA of the CDR3: TGCAGTGCTAGTAGGCCAGGGGGCGTCCAGGCGCAGTATTTT.

The J gene is TRBJ2-1, the V gene TRBV20-1; 9 bases map to TRBD2. The CDR3 is 19 amino acids. The V gene's germline CDR1 is DFQATT and CDR2 SNEGSKA (reference sequence). Trimming removed 0 bases from V and 2 bases from J; junction bases left unmatched: 14. CDR3 region: CSARELRGGNANPYNEQFF. The CDR3 bases are TGCAGTGCTAGAGAACTGCGGGGGGGCAACGCCAACCCCTACAATGAGCAGTTCTTC.

V and J are TRBV12-3 or TRBV12-4 and TRBJ1-2, with D possibly TRBD1 on 6 matching bases. V shed 3 bases and J shed 3 bases, with 8 bases lying between them. There are 13 residues in the CDR3. The DNA of the CDR3 is TGTGCCAGCAGTTTGGACAGTTACTATGGCTACACCTTC. Translating gives CASSLDSYYGYTF.

This clonotype has just a few counts. The chain is built from TRBV5-1 and TRBJ2-1, with a possible D match to TRBD2 (6 bases). Germline V gives CDR1 SGHRS, CDR2 YFSETQ. V lost 4 bases and J 4 bases, leaving 12 bases between the germline ends. This CDR3 contains 14 residues. CDR3 region: CASSDGGRYNEQFF. The CDR3 bases are TGCGCCAGCAGCGACGGGGGTAGGTACAATGAGCAGTTCTTC.

The chain couples TRBV5-1 to TRBJ2-1; TRBD1 might be the D (6 bases). The CDR3 covers 16 residues. Looked up from germline, CDR1 is SGHRS and CDR2 is YFSETQ. The V and J ends lost 0 bases and 2 bases respectively, with 12 bases between them. In nucleotides, the CDR3 is TGCGCCAGCAGCTTGGAGGGGCAGGGGACCTACAATGAGCAGTTCTTC. It translates to CASSLEGQGTYNEQFF.

The chain couples TRBV29-1 to TRBJ2-7, with 13 bases aligning to TRBD2. This CDR3 comprises 16 residues. In germline, CDR1 is SQVTM, CDR2 ANQGSEA. The V segment lost 4 bases and the J segment 0 bases; nucleotides outside the gene matches: 6. For the CDR3, the DNA is TGCAGCGTTGGGGGACTAGCGGGACAGAGCTCCTACGAGCAGTACTTC. Its protein is CSVGGLAGQSSYEQYF.